The 16 T cell receptor beta chains listed next were all sequenced from one sample in a study of cytomegalovirus exposure and HLA in healthy donors. PCR was performed using 60 Vbeta and 13 Jbeta primers. The assay was immunoSEQ multiplex PCR, and TCRdb's table has in-frame clones only and misses some. The sample lists more than 100,000 clones; roughly 80% were seen once. Sequencing input: PBMCs. All receptors come from a female donor in good health and CMV-seropositive.

This clone was recorded only once. The chain is built from TRBV30 and TRBJ2-7; TRBD1 agrees at 7 bases. V was clipped by 4 bases and J by 0 bases; unmatched bases: 6. The CDR3 contains 14 residues. Germline assignment: CDR1 GTSNPN and CDR2 SVGIG (reference sequence). The CDR3 sequence is CAWTETGSSYEQYF. CDR3 nucleotide sequence: TGTGCCTGGACTGAGACAGGGAGCTCCTACGAGCAGTACTTC.

Turning to this clone: A junction boundary mismatches the germline segment, possibly from a read error. The genes are TRBV7-9 and TRBJ2-5; tentatively, D is TRBD2 (5 bases). This CDR3 contains 12 residues. From germline, CDR1 is SEHNR and CDR2 FQNEAQ (reference sequence). The CDR3, as DNA: TGTTCCAGCGGTACATATCAAGAGACCCAGTACTTC. This sequence encodes CSSGTYQETQYF.

The sample holds a few counts of this clone. The chain recombines TRBV2 with TRBJ2-7; TRBD2 agrees at 7 bases. The length of the CDR3 is 16 residues. J lost 0 bases, V lost 6 bases, and 11 bases had no gene match. Germline values: CDR1 SNHLY, CDR2 FYNNEI. The CDR3 loop is CASSLSLADSSYEQYF. The CDR3, as DNA: TGTGCCAGCAGCCTCTCTCTAGCGGATAGCTCCTACGAGCAGTACTTC. Together with reference TRBV2 and TRBJ2-7, the CDR3 gives the full variable domain: EPEVTQTPSHQVTQMGQEVILRCVPISNHLYFYWYRQILGQKVEFLVSFYNNEISEKSEIFDDQFSVERPDGSNFTLKIRSTKLEDSAMYFCASSLSLADSSYEQYFGPGTRLTVT.

The chain joins TRBV7-9 to TRBJ1-1; D call uncertain. Germline CDR1 is SEHNR and CDR2 is FQNEAQ (reference sequence). Between the trimmed V and J ends, which lost 5 bases and 5 bases, there was a span of 18 bases. CDR3 size: 15 residues. The CDR3 region is CASSLNQLAGTEAFF. The CDR3 DNA reads as TGTGCCAGCAGCCTAAACCAACTTGCGGGGACTGAAGCTTTCTTT.

V gene TRBV7-3 combines with J gene TRBJ2-5; the match to TRBD1 covers 7 bases. Germline V gives CDR1 SGHTA, CDR2 FQGTGA. V lost 2 bases, J lost 9 bases, and 9 bases stayed unmatched. The CDR3 is made up of 14 amino acids. The CDR3 here is CASSLEQGSSAQYF. Written as DNA, the CDR3 is TGTGCCAGCAGCTTAGAACAGGGGAGTTCAGCCCAGTACTTC.

The chain recombines TRBV5-4 with TRBJ2-3, with TRBD2 matching 8 bases. Germline loops: CDR1 SGHNT, CDR2 YYREEE (reference sequence). CDR3 length equals 14 residues. Trimming at V came to 9 bases and at J to 0 bases, leaving 6 bases not matched to a gene. The CDR3 sequence: CATASGSSTDTQYF. CDR3 bases: TGTGCCACGGCTAGCGGGTCTAGCACAGATACGCAGTATTTT.

V usage is TRBV6-1 and J usage is TRBJ1-3; D gene unclear. There are 13 residues in the CDR3. V lost 4 bases and J lost 0, with 4 bases in between. Germline loops: CDR1 MNHNS, CDR2 SASEGT. Here the CDR3 reads CASSAISGNTIYF. The CDR3 region has the DNA TGTGCCAGCAGTGCAATCTCTGGAAACACCATATATTTT.

In this sample, this clone turned up a few times. The chain carries TRBV2 and TRBJ1-1, with D possibly TRBD1 on 5 matching bases. The CDR3 contains 14 residues. Germline CDR1 and CDR2: SNHLY and FYNNEI. V was cut by 1 base and J by 4 bases, with 10 bases left in between. CDR3 sequence (DNA): TGTGCCAGCAGTGAAGACAGGCTCCCCACTGAAGCTTTCTTT. Amino acid sequence: CASSEDRLPTEAFF.

The rearrangement links TRBV30 to TRBJ1-2; tentative D call: TRBD1 (5 bases). Trimming left V 4 bases short and J 8 bases short, with 14 bases between. Germline values: CDR1 GTSNPN, CDR2 SVGIG (reference sequence). The length of the CDR3 is 12 residues. The CDR3 loop is CAWTLGPTGYTF. CDR3 nucleotide sequence: TGTGCCTGGACCTTGGGGCCTACCGGCTACACCTTC.

The rearrangement uses TRBV15 and TRBJ2-5, with D tentatively TRBD1 (5 bases). Germline V gives CDR1 LNHNV, CDR2 YYDKDF (reference sequence). CDR3 length: 12 residues. The V end lost 5 bases, the J end lost 4 bases, and 8 bases lay between the germline ends. CDR3 protein: CATSLGVETQYF. CDR3 sequence (DNA): TGTGCCACCAGCCTAGGGGTAGAGACCCAGTACTTC.

J is TRBJ1-2 and V is TRBV4-1, with a possible D match to TRBD1 (5 bases). The V gene lost 0 bases and the J gene lost 0 bases, with 11 bases spanning the gap. In germline, CDR1 is MGHRA, CDR2 YSYEKL. CDR3 size: 16 residues. The CDR3 nucleotides read TGCGCCAGCAGCCAAGATGGGGCAGGAGCTAACTATGGCTACACCTTC. Translation gives CASSQDGAGANYGYTF.

This clone was detected a few times. The chain recombines TRBV27 with TRBJ1-6, with 10 bases aligning to TRBD1. Germline V CDR1 and CDR2: MNHEY, SMNVEV (reference sequence). The CDR3 covers 14 residues. Trimming removed 8 bases from V and 6 bases from J; junction bases left unmatched: 4. The CDR3: CASGDRGLNSPLHF. The DNA for the CDR3 is TGTGCCAGCGGAGACAGGGGGCTTAATTCACCCCTCCACTTT.

The chain links TRBV28 to TRBJ1-5; the match to TRBD1 covers 10 bases. CDR1 is MDHEN and CDR2 is SYDVKM in the germline V gene. The CDR3 extends over 12 amino acids. V gave up 9 bases and J gave up 6 bases; unmatched junction bases: 2. This chain's CDR3 is CASRTGGQPQHF. Written as DNA, the CDR3 is TGTGCCAGTAGGACAGGGGGTCAGCCCCAGCATTTT.

The chain couples TRBV5-1 to TRBJ2-5, with D possibly TRBD1 on 6 matching bases. Germline-derived CDR1 and CDR2 are SGHRS and YFSETQ. V was trimmed by 2 bases and J by 2 bases, leaving 13 bases between them. This CDR3 has 15 residues. The CDR3: CASSFQGSRQETQYF. As DNA, the CDR3 is TGCGCCAGCAGCTTCCAGGGGTCTCGGCAAGAGACCCAGTACTTC.

This chain connects TRBV30 to TRBJ2-3, with 12 positions matching TRBD2. The germline gives CDR1 GTSNPN, CDR2 SVGIG (reference sequence). The CDR3 totals 13 residues. With V trimmed by 8 bases and J by 4 bases, 4 bases remained unmatched. CDR3 DNA: TGTGCCCGGACTAGCGGGACATCAGATACGCAGTATTTT. This sequence encodes CARTSGTSDTQYF.

The rearrangement joins TRBV28 to TRBJ2-7, with D possibly matching TRBD2 (6 bases). This CDR3 is built from 16 residues. Germline assignment: CDR1 MDHEN and CDR2 SYDVKM. With 2 bases removed from V and 7 bases from J, the gap between germline ends came to 21 bases. CDR3 region: CASSLDLPVGGREQYF. As DNA, the CDR3 is TGTGCCAGCAGTTTAGACCTCCCGGTCGGTGGGAGGGAGCAGTACTTC.